The T cell receptor (beta chain) described here comes from a study of T cells in Graves' hyperthyroidism and ophthalmopathy. This CDR3 has 17 residues. J was trimmed by 9 bases and V by 5 bases; bases with no gene match: 14. In germline, CDR1 is MNHNS, CDR2 SASEGT. Template material for amplifying TCR beta CDR3 regions consisted of RNA transcripts. Using the HTBI primer set, a first-round RT-PCR was run on the TCR CDR3. Each CDR3 protein gets one entry after TCRdb re-called the multiplex PCR reads with MiXCR. The sample lists around 450,000 distinct CDR3 sequences; 15% to 18% were seen once. In its sample, this clonotype was seen many times.

Specimen: blood. The receptor was isolated from a young woman with Graves' hyperthyroidism. The rearrangement links TRBV6-1 to TRBJ2-1; 12 nucleotides line up with TRBD2. The CDR3: CASSYWGGGLAGTEQFF. The CDR3 nucleotides read TGTGCCAGCAGTTACTGGGGAGGCGGACTAGCGGGAACTGAGCAGTTCTTC.